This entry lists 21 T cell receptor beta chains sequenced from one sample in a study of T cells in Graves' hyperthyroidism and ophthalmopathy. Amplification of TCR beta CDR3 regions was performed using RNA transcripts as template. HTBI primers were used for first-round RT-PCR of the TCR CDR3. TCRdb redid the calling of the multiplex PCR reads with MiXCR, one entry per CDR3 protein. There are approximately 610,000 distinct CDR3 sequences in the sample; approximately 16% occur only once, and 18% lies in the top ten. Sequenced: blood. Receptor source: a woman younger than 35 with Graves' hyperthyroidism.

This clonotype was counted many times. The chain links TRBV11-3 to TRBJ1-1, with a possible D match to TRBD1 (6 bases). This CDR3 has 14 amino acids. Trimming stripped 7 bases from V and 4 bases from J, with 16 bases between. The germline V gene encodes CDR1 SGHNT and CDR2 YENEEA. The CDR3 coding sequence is TGTGCCAGCAAACCAGGGGTCATTGGCACTGAAGCTTTCTTT. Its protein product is CASKPGVIGTEAFF.

The CDR3 DNA sequence: TGTGCCAGCAGCCTCCGGACAGAAAACATTCAGTACTTC. Protein product: CASSLRTENIQYF. The chain joins TRBV11-3 to TRBJ2-4; a weak D match, TRBD1 (6 bases). This CDR3 spans 13 amino acids. The V gene lost 5 bases and the J gene lost 5 bases, with 10 bases spanning the gap. Germline V gene lookup returns CDR1 SGHNT and CDR2 YENEEA.

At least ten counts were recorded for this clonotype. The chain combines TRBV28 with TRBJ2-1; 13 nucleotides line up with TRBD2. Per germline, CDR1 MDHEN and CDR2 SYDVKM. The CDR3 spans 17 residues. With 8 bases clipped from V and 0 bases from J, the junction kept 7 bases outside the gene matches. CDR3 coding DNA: TGTGCCAGCCTTCCGACTAGCGGGAGGATCTCCTACAATGAGCAGTTCTTC. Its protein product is CASLPTSGRISYNEQFF.

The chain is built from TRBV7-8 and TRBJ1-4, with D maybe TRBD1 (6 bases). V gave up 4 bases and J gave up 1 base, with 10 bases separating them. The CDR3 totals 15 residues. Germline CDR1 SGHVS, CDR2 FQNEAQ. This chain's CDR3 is CASSSQGGTNEKLFF. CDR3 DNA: TGTGCCAGCAGCTCCCAAGGGGGAACTAATGAAAAACTGTTTTTT.

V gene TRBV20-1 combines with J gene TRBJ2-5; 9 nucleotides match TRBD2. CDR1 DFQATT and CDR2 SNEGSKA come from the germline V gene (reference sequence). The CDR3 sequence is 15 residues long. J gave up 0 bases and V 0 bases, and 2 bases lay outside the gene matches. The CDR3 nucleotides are TGCAGTGCTAGAGATGCGGGGGGGGACCAAGAGACCCAGTACTTC. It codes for CSARDAGGDQETQYF.

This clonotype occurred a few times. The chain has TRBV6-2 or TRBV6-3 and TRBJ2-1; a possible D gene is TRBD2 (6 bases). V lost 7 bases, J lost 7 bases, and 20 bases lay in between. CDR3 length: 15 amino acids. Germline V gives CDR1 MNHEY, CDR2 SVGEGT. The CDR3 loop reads CASTQGAGFLNEQFF. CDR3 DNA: TGTGCCAGCACCCAAGGGGCGGGGTTTTTGAATGAGCAGTTCTTC.

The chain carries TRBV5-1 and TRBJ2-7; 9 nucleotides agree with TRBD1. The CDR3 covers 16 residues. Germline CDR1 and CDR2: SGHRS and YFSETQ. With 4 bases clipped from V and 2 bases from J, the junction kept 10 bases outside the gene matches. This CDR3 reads CASSQIRGTGTYEQYF. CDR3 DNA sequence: TGCGCCAGCAGCCAAATTAGGGGGACAGGGACCTACGAGCAGTACTTC.

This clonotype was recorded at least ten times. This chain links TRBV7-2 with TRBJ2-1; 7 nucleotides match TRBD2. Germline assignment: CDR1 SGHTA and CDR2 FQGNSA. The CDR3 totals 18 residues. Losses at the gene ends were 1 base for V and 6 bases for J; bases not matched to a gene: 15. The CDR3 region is CASSLGGGLYSDRNEQFF. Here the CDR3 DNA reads TGTGCCAGCAGCTTAGGCGGGGGTCTGTATTCGGACCGCAATGAGCAGTTCTTC.

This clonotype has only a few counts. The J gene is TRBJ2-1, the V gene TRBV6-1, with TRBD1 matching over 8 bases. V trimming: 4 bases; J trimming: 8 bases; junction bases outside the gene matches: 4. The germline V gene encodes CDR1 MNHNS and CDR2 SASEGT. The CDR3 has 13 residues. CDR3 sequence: CASSVQGAYEQFF. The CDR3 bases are TGTGCCAGCAGTGTGCAGGGGGCGTATGAGCAGTTCTTC.

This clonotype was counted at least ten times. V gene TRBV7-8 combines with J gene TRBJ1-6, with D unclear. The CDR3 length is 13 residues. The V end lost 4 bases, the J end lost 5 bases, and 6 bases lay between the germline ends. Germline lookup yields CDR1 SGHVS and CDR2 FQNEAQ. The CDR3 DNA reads TGTGCCAGCAGCTACCGACATAATTCACCCCTCCACTTT. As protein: CASSYRHNSPLHF.

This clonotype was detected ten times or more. This CDR3 reads CASSARKGTDTQYF. The CDR3, as DNA: TGTGCCAGCAGTGCAAGGAAAGGCACAGATACGCAGTATTTT. V and J are TRBV2 and TRBJ2-3; D gene uncertain. This CDR3 has 14 residues. Germline values: CDR1 SNHLY, CDR2 FYNNEI. V lost 4 bases to trimming and J lost 1 base, with 9 bases between them.

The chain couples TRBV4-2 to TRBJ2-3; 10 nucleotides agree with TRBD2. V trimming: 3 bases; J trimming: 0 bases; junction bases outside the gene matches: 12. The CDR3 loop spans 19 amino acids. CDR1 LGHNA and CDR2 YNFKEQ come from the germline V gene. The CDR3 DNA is TGTGCCAGCAGCCACCCTCCAGCGGGGGGGGTCCCCAGCACAGATACGCAGTATTTT. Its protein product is CASSHPPAGGVPSTDTQYF.

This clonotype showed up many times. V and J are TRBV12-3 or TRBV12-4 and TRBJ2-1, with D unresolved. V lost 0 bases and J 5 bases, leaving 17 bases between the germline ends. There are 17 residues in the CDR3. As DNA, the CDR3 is TGTGCCAGCAGTTTAGCGCTGTTAGGGAACTTACACAATGAGCAGTTCTTC. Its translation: CASSLALLGNLHNEQFF.

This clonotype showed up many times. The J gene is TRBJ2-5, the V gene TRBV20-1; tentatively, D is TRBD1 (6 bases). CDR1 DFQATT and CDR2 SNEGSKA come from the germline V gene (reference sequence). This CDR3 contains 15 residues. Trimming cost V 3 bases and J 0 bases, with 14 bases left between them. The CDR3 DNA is TGCAGTGCTAGGGAGGACAGCTGGTACCAAGAGACCCAGTACTTC. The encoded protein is CSAREDSWYQETQYF.

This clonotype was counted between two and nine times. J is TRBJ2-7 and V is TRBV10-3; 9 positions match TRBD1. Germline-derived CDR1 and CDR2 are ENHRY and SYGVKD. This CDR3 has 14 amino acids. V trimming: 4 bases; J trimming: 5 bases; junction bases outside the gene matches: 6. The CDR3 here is CAISARDRENEQYF. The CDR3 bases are TGTGCCATCAGTGCCCGGGACAGGGAGAACGAGCAGTACTTC.

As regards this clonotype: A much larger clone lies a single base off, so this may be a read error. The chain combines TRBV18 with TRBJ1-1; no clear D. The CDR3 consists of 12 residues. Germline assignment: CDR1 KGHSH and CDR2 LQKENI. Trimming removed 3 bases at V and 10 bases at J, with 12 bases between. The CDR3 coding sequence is TGTGCCAGCTCACCGATGGGGTTGTTAGCTTTCTTT. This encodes CASSPMGLLAFF.

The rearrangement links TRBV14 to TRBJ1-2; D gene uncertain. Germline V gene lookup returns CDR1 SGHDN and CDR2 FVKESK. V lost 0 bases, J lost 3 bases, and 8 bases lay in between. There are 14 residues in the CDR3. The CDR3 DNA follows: TGTGCCAGCAGCCAAGAACTAGACGACTATGGCTACACCTTC. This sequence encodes CASSQELDDYGYTF.

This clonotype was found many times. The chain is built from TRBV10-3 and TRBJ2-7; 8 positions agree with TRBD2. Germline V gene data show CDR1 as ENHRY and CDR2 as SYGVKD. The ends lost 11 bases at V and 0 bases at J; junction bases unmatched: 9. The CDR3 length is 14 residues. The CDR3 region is CASGLAGNSYEQYF. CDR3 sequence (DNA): TGTGCCTCTGGGCTAGCGGGCAACTCCTACGAGCAGTACTTC.

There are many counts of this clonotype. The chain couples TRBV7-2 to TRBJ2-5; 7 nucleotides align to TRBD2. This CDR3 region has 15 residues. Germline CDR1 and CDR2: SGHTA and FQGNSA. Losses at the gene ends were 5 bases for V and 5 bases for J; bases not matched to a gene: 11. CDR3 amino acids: CASSPPAGVGETQYF. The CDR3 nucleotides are TGTGCCAGCAGCCCCCCTGCGGGGGTCGGGGAGACCCAGTACTTC.

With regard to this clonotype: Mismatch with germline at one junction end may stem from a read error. DNA for the CDR3: TGTGCCAGCAGCAGGAGACTAGCGGAGAACACCGGGGGGCTGTTTTTT. Protein sequence: CASSRRLAENTGGLFF. The rearrangement links TRBV12-3 or TRBV12-4 to TRBJ2-2; 9 bases agree with TRBD2. The CDR3 runs 16 residues.

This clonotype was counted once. This CDR3 reads CASSGRERGSNQPQHF. The DNA for the CDR3 is TGTGCCAGTAGTGGCAGGGAGAGGGGTAGCAATCAGCCCCAGCATTTT. The genes are TRBV19 and TRBJ1-5, with D perhaps TRBD1 (5 bases). The CDR3 covers 16 residues. Germline V gene sequence: CDR1 LNHDA, CDR2 SQIVND (reference sequence). Trimming took off 5 bases at V and 0 bases at J, with 14 bases between the two ends. The full variable domain, with the rest looked up from reference TRBV19 and TRBJ1-5, is DGGITQSPKYLFRKEGQNVTLSCEQNLNHDAMYWYRQDPGQGLRLIYYSQIVNDFQKGDIAEGYSVSREKKESFPLTVTSAQKNPTAFYLCASSGRERGSNQPQHFGDGTRLSIL.